This T cell receptor (beta chain) was sequenced during a study of shared clonotypes between healthy human individuals. Study-level points and caveats: Generally, naive subsets (rather than memory subsets) showed larger estimated richness.

Trimming stripped 6 bases from V and 4 bases from J, with 10 bases between. Looked up from germline, CDR1 is MDHEN and CDR2 is SYDVKM. The CDR3 totals 12 residues. The sample holds a few counts of this clone. The antigen is not known. The run depth of the assay was deep. The repertoire was sequenced with immunoSEQ multiplex PCR; TCRdb's copy has only in-frame clones and lacks some. The top ten hold approximately 10% of the sample, which has roughly 330,000 clones, around two thirds seen once. The J gene is TRBJ2-7, the V gene TRBV28; D gene ambiguous. Sequencing was carried out using memory CD4+ T cells sorted from blood. The subset was: CD45RA-negative fraction. This TCR was sampled from a man between 25 and 39 years old in good health. CDR3 residues: CASRQTPYEQYF. In nucleotides, the CDR3 is TGTGCCAGCAGACAAACACCTTACGAGCAGTACTTC.